These 9 T cell receptor beta chains were all obtained from the same sample, sequenced in a study of CD8+ T cells in alopecia areata. In each case, RNA was isolated and then reverse transcribed into cDNA as the sequencing template. This table comes from immunoSEQ multiplex PCR, and its TCRdb copy is limited to in-frame clones, with some not included. In the table there are roughly 120,000 clones, roughly 55% of which are singletons. The sample's treatment: oral pan-JAK inhibitor, 5-10 mg twice daily. The sample consisted of CD8+ T cells sorted from blood, taken at week 24, from a patient treated with tofacitinib. Receptor source: a human donor with alopecia areata.

The rearrangement joins TRBV14 to TRBJ2-7, with D perhaps matching TRBD1 (6 bases). CDR1 is SGHDN and CDR2 is FVKESK in the germline V gene. This CDR3 region has 16 residues. Trimming pared 3 bases from V and 2 bases from J, leaving 17 bases between. CDR3 DNA sequence: TGTGCCAGCAGCCAGGTGTCGGGACACTTCCCCTACGAGCAGTACTTC. Translating it yields CASSQVSGHFPYEQYF.

DNA of the CDR3: TGTGCCAGCAGCCCCGGGACAGGGGGCATTGAGCCCCAGCATTTT. Translated, it gives CASSPGTGGIEPQHF. The chain is built from TRBV7-8 and TRBJ1-5; 12 bases match TRBD1. This CDR3 spans 15 amino acids. Germline V lookup: CDR1 SGHVS, CDR2 FQNEAQ. After removal of 5 bases from V and 8 bases from J, the junction contained 7 bases not matched to a gene.

The rearrangement links TRBV25-1 to TRBJ1-2; 7 bases match TRBD1. The CDR3 contains 11 residues. Trimming cost V 8 bases and J 7 bases; bases outside gene matches: 4. Germline V lookup: CDR1 MGHDK, CDR2 SYGVNS. The CDR3 loop is CASQGEGGYTF. In DNA, the CDR3 is TGTGCCAGCCAGGGGGAGGGTGGCTACACCTTC.

This chain connects TRBV13 to TRBJ2-1; D unresolved. Trimming removed 4 bases from V and 5 bases from J, with 6 bases in between. CDR3 length equals 12 residues. CDR1 and CDR2 from the germline V gene are PRHDT and FYEKMQ (reference sequence). CDR3 nucleotides: TGTGCCAGCAGCTCCATACACAATGAGCAGTTCTTC. The encoded protein is CASSSIHNEQFF.

The CDR3 DNA sequence: TGCGCCAGCAGCCTCTCAGCGGGCAGTGCCTACGAGCAGTACTTC. Its protein product is CASSLSAGSAYEQYF. The chain combines TRBV4-3 with TRBJ2-7; TRBD2 might be the D (6 bases). V was shortened by 4 bases and J by 2 bases, with 15 bases between the two germline ends. CDR3 length: 15 amino acids. From germline, CDR1 is LGHNA and CDR2 YSLEER.

The chain uses TRBV13 and TRBJ2-7; TRBD1 matches at 8 bases. The V gene end was trimmed by 3 bases and the J gene end by 4 bases; junction bases not matched to a gene: 8. CDR1 is PRHDT, CDR2 FYEKMQ, per germline (reference sequence). The CDR3 is 15 amino acids. CDR3 DNA: TGTGCCAGCAGCTTTAGCTGGCAGGGGGCTTACGAGCAGTACTTC. It encodes CASSFSWQGAYEQYF. The whole variable domain, remainder taken from reference TRBV13 and TRBJ2-7, is AAGVIQSPRHLIKEKRETATLKCYPIPRHDTVYWYQQGPGQDPQFLISFYEKMQSDKGSIPDRFSAQQFSDYHSELNMSSLELGDSALYFCASSFSWQGAYEQYFGPGTRLTVT.

V usage is TRBV2 and J usage is TRBJ2-5; 7 nucleotides align to TRBD1. Germline CDR1 and CDR2: SNHLY and FYNNEI. This CDR3 has 13 amino acids. Trimming at V came to 10 bases and at J to 0 bases, leaving 5 bases not matched to a gene. The DNA for the CDR3 is TGTGCCATCACGGACAGGTACCAAGAGACCCAGTACTTC. It codes for CAITDRYQETQYF. Based on the CDR3 plus reference TRBV2 and TRBJ2-5, the full variable domain is EPEVTQTPSHQVTQMGQEVILRCVPISNHLYFYWYRQILGQKVEFLVSFYNNEISEKSEIFDDQFSVERPDGSNFTLKIRSTKLEDSAMYFCAITDRYQETQYFGPGTRLLVL.

The chain joins TRBV19 to TRBJ1-5; D possibly corresponds to TRBD1 (6 bases). V was cut by 6 bases and J by 2 bases, with 20 bases left in between. Germline values: CDR1 LNHDA, CDR2 SQIVND (reference sequence). CDR3 size: 17 residues. The CDR3 DNA sequence: TGTGCCAGTAGCCTCTCGTGGGGGGCATGGGGCAATCAGCCCCAGCATTTT. Amino acid sequence: CASSLSWGAWGNQPQHF.

This clone was picked up a small number of times. This chain uses TRBV30 with TRBJ2-7; D perhaps matches TRBD2 (6 bases). The V gene lost 3 bases and the J gene lost 0 bases, with 15 bases spanning the gap. The CDR3 consists of 15 residues. Germline lookup yields CDR1 GTSNPN and CDR2 SVGIG (reference sequence). This CDR3 is CAWRSSPGGSYEQYF. The CDR3 DNA follows: TGTGCCTGGAGGTCTTCCCCCGGGGGCTCCTACGAGCAGTACTTC.